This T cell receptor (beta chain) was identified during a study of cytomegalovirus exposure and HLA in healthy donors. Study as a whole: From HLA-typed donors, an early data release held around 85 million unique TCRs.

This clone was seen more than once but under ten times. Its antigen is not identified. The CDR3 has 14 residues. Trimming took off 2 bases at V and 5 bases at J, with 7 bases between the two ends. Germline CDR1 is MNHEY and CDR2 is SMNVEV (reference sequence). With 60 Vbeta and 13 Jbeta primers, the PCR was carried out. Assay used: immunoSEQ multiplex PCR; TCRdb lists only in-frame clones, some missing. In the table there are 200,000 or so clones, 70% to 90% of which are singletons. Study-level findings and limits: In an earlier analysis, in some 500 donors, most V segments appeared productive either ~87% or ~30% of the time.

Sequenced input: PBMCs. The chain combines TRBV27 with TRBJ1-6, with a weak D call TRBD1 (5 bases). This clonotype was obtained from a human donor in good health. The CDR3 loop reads CASSLRQHNSPLHF. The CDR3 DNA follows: TGTGCCAGCAGTTTACGACAGCATAATTCACCCCTCCACTTT.